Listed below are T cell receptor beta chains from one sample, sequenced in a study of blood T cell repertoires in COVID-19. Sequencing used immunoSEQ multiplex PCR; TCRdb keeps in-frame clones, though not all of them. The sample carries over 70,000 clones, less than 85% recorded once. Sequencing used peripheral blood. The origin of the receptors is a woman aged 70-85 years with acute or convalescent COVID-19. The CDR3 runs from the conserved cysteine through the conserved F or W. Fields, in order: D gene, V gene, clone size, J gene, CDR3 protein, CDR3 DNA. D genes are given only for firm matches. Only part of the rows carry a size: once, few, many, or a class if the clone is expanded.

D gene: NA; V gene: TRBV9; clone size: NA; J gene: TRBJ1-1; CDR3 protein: CASSPDRGALNTEAFF; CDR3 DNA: TGTGCCAGCAGCCCAGACCGGGGGGCCCTGAACACTGAAGCTTTCTTT
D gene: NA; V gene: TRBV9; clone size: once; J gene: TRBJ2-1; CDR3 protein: CASSVAGGYEQFF; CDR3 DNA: TGTGCCAGCAGCGTAGCCGGAGGGTATGAGCAGTTCTTC
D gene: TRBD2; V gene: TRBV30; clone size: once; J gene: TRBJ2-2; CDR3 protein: CACGRLAGGRNTGELFF; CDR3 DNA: TGTGCCTGCGGCAGACTAGCGGGGGGGCGTAACACCGGGGAGCTGTTTTTT
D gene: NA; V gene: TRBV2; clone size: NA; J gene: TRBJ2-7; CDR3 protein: CASKYRPSGEQYF; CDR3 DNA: TGTGCCAGCAAATATAGACCGAGCGGCGAGCAGTACTTC
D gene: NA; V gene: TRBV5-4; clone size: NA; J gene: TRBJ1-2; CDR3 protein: CASSDGLSNYGYTF; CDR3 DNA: TGTGCCAGCAGCGATGGGCTCTCTAACTATGGCTACACCTTC
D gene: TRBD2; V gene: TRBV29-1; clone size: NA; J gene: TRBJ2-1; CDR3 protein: CSAPQAGGNEQFF; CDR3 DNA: TGCAGCGCCCCGCAAGCGGGAGGGAATGAGCAGTTCTTC
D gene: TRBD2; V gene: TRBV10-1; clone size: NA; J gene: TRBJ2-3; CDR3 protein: CARVGGARDTQYF; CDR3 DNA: TGCGCCAGAGTCGGGGGGGCCAGAGATACGCAGTATTTT
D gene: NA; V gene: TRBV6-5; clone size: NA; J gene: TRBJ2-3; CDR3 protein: CASSYGADADTQYF; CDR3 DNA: TGTGCCAGCAGTTACGGAGCGGATGCAGATACGCAGTATTTT
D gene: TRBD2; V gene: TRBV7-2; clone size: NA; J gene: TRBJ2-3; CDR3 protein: CASSLWAAGGSDTQYF; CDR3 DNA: TGTGCCAGCAGCTTATGGGCCGCGGGAGGCTCAGATACGCAGTATTTT
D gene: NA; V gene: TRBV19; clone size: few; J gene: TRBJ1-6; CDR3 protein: CASSLRQSSPLHF; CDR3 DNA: TGTGCCAGTAGTCTCCGACAGTCTTCACCCCTCCACTTT
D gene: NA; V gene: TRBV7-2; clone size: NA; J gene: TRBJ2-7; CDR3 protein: CASSLSAGVSYEQYF; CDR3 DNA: TGTGCCAGCAGCTTATCGGCAGGCGTCTCCTACGAGCAGTACTTC
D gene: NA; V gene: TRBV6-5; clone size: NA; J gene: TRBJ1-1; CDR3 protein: CASTEGRGVRAFF; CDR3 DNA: TGTGCCAGCACCGAAGGGCGGGGGGTAAGAGCTTTCTTT
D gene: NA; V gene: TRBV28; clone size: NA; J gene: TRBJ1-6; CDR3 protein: CASSLFGVSYNSPLHF; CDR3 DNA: TGTGCCAGCAGTTTATTCGGGGTATCCTATAATTCACCCCTCCACTTT
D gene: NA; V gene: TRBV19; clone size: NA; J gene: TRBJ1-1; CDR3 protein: CATRLGANTEAFF; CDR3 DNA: TGTGCCACCCGCCTTGGGGCAAACACTGAAGCTTTCTTT
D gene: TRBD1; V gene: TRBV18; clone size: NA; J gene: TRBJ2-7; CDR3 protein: CASSPLTGGFDEQYF; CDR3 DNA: TGTGCCAGCTCACCCCTGACAGGGGGCTTTGACGAGCAGTACTTC
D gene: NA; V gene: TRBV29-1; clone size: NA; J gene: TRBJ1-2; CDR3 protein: CSIRQPYGYTF; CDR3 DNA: TGCAGCATACGACAGCCCTATGGCTACACCTTC
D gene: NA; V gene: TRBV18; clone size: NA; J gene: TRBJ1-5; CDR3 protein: CASSRLRDQPQHF; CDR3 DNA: TGTGCCAGCTCACGTTTGAGGGATCAGCCCCAGCATTTT
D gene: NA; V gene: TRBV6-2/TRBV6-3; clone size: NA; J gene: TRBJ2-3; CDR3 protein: CASSFDIADPGLRADTQYF; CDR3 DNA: TGTGCCAGCAGTTTTGACATTGCCGATCCGGGACTTAGGGCAGATACGCAGTATTTT
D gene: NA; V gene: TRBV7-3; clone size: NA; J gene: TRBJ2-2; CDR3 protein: CASSMPGLSTGELFF; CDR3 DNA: TGTGCCAGCAGCATGCCGGGACTGAGCACCGGGGAGCTGTTTTTT
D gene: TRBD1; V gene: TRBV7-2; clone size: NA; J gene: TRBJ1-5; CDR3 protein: CASSSQDRAGQPQHF; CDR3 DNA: TGTGCCAGCAGCTCCCAGGACAGGGCAGGACAGCCCCAGCATTTT
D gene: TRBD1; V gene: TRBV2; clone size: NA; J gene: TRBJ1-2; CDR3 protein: CASRDGQGTIYGYTF; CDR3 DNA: TGTGCCAGCAGAGACGGACAGGGAACTATCTATGGCTACACCTTC
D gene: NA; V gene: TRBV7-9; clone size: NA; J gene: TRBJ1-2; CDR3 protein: CASSPEGNLNYGYTF; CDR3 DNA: TGTGCCAGCAGCCCGGAGGGGAACCTTAACTATGGCTACACCTTC
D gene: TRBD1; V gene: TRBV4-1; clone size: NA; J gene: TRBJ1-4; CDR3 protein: CASSQGDRDLEKLFF; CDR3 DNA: TGCGCCAGCAGCCAGGGTGACAGGGATCTCGAAAAACTGTTTTTT
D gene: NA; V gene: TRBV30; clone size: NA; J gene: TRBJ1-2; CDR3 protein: CAWSPGSYNDGYTF; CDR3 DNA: TGTGCCTGGAGTCCAGGGTCATACAATGATGGCTACACCTTC
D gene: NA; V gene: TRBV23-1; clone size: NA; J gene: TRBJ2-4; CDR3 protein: CAPRAPLTGAIGNIQYF; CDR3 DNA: TGCGCCCCCCGTGCCCCTTTGACAGGTGCTATTGGAAACATTCAGTACTTC
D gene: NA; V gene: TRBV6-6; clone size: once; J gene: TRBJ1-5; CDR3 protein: CASLERGGDSNQPQHF; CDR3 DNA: TGTGCCAGCCTCGAGAGGGGGGGGGATAGCAATCAGCCCCAGCATTTT
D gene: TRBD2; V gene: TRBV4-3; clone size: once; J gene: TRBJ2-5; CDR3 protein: CASSSERGGQETQYF; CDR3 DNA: TGCGCCAGCAGCTCCGAGCGGGGGGGCCAAGAGACCCAGTACTTC
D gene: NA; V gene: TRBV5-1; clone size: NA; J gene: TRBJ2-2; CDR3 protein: CASSNEQGAGELFF; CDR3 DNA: TGCGCCAGCAGCAACGAACAGGGTGCCGGGGAGCTGTTTTTT
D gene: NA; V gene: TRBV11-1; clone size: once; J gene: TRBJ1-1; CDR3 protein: CASRQTVSDTEAFF; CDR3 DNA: TGTGCCAGCAGGCAGACGGTTAGCGACACTGAAGCTTTCTTT
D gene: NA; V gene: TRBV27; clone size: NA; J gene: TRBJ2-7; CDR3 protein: CASSLRLPSQQYF; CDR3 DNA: TGTGCCAGCAGTCTCAGACTCCCGTCTCAGCAGTACTTC
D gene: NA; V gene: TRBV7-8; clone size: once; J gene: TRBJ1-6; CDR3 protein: CASSLQVVVNSPLHF; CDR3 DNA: TGTGCCAGCAGCTTACAGGTGGTGGTGAACTCACCCCTCCACTTT
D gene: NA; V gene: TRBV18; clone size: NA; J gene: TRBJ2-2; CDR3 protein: CASYAREEGTGELFF; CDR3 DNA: TGTGCCAGCTACGCCAGGGAGGAGGGGACCGGGGAGCTGTTTTTT
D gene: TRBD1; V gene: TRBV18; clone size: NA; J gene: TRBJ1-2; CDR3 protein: CASSPPDRVPPYGYTF; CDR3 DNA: TGTGCCAGCTCACCACCTGACAGGGTACCACCATATGGCTACACCTTC
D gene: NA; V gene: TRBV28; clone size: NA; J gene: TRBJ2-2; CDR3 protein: CANSGGGELFF; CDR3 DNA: TGTGCCAATAGCGGAGGGGGGGAGCTGTTTTTT
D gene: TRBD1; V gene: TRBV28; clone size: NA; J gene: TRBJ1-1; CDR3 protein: CASTTGVLETEAFF; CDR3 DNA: TGTGCCAGCACCACAGGGGTATTAGAGACTGAAGCTTTCTTT
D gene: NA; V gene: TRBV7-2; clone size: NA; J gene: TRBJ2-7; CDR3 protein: CASSLSGTFPYEQYF; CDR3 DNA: TGTGCCAGCAGCTTGTCTGGGACTTTCCCCTACGAGCAGTACTTC
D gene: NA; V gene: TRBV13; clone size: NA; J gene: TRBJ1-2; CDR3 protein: CASSVKGGDNYGYTF; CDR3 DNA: TGTGCCAGCAGTGTTAAGGGAGGGGATAACTATGGCTACACCTTC
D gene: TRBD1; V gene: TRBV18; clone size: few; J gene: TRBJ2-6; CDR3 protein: CASSQGQGTGANVLTF; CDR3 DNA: TGTGCCAGCTCACAAGGACAGGGGACTGGGGCCAACGTCCTGACTTTC
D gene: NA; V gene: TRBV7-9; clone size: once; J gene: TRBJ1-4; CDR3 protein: CASSPGGTTNEKLFF; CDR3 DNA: TGTGCCAGCAGCCCGGGGGGAACAACTAATGAAAAACTGTTTTTT
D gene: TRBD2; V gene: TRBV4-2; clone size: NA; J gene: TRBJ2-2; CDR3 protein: CASSPRTSGRNTGELFF; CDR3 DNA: TGTGCCAGCAGCCCGCGGACTAGCGGGAGGAACACCGGGGAGCTGTTTTTT
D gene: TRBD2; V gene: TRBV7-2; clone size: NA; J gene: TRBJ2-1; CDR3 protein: CASSSSGATYNEQFF; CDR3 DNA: TGTGCCAGCAGCTCTAGCGGGGCCACTTACAATGAGCAGTTCTTC
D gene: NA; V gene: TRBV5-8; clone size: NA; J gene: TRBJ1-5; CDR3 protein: CASSVRGYSNQPQHF; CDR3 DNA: TGTGCCAGCAGCGTACGGGGGTATAGCAATCAGCCCCAGCATTTT
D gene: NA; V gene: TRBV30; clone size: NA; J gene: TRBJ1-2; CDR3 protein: CAWQGSNFGYTF; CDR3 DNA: TGTGCCTGGCAAGGGAGCAACTTTGGCTACACCTTC
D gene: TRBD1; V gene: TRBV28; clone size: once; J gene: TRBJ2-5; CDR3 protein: CASSPLPGTGEHLGTQYF; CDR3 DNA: TGTGCCAGCAGTCCACTCCCCGGGACAGGGGAACACTTAGGGACCCAGTACTTC
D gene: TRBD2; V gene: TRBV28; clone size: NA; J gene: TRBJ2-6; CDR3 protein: CASSLSLAGGFASGANVLTF; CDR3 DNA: TGTGCCAGCAGTTTAAGCCTAGCGGGAGGCTTTGCCTCTGGGGCCAACGTCCTGACTTTC
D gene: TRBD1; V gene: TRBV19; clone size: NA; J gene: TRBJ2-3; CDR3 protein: CASRVGTGPTDTQYF; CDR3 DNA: TGTGCCAGTAGGGTAGGGACAGGGCCCACAGATACGCAGTATTTT
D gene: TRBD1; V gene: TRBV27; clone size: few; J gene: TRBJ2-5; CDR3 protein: CASNHRGRSETQYF; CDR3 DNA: TGTGCCAGCAATCACAGGGGGCGTTCGGAGACCCAGTACTTC